This TCR beta chain was profiled in a study of cytomegalovirus exposure and HLA in healthy donors. General observations from the study: Being productive about 90% or about 30% of the time was typical of most TCR beta V segments in an earlier analysis. The authors excluded some V segments, including TRBV6-2 and TRBV6-3, as indistinguishable. Reported results showed that the classifier diagnosed cytomegalovirus status with high specificity and sensitivity. An ancestry cluster, one associated with Asian ancestry, reportedly showed fewer N-insertions than the 666-donor mean in a later analysis.

Germline V gives CDR1 MNHEY, CDR2 SVGAGI. This CDR3 spans 14 amino acids. V was pared by 2 bases and J by 7 bases, with 5 bases of the junction left unmatched. A word on this clone: Its antigen remains unidentified.

The PCR used 60 Vbeta and 13 Jbeta primers. Data came from immunoSEQ multiplex PCR; TCRdb stores just in-frame clones and leaves some out. This table holds tens of thousands of clones, around four fifths found once. The chain uses TRBV6-5 and TRBJ1-2, with 9 bases fitting TRBD1. This clonotype originated in a male donor in good health and CMV-seronegative. Material: PBMCs. CDR3 protein: CASSYGTGLRGYTF. In nucleotides, the CDR3 is TGTGCCAGCAGTTACGGGACAGGGCTTCGTGGCTACACCTTC.